The following is a T cell receptor (beta chain) sequence with its context. Its antigen remains unidentified. The germline V and J ends were trimmed by 10 bases and 0 bases, with 13 bases remaining between them. Germline V CDR1 and CDR2: SEHNR, FQNEAQ (reference sequence). CDR3 size: 13 residues. This sample was taken from a study of cytomegalovirus exposure and HLA in healthy donors. Study-level points and caveats: Per published accounts, TCR beta sequences correctly predicted the HLA-A and HLA-B alleles of most subjects. In a later analysis, HLA-associated TCR beta chains were more clonally expanded than equally common others.

PCR was performed using 60 Vbeta and 13 Jbeta primers. Method: immunoSEQ multiplex PCR; TCRdb's copy keeps in-frame clones and lacks some. The sample shows 50,000 to 70,000 clones, 70% to 90% of them seen only once. Sequencing input: PBMCs. The TCR was taken from a male donor in good health and CMV-seronegative. The chain joins TRBV7-9 to TRBJ2-7, with a possible D match to TRBD1 (5 bases). The CDR3 region is CAIQDKASYEQYF. The DNA of the CDR3 is TGTGCCATCCAGGACAAAGCCTCCTACGAGCAGTACTTC.